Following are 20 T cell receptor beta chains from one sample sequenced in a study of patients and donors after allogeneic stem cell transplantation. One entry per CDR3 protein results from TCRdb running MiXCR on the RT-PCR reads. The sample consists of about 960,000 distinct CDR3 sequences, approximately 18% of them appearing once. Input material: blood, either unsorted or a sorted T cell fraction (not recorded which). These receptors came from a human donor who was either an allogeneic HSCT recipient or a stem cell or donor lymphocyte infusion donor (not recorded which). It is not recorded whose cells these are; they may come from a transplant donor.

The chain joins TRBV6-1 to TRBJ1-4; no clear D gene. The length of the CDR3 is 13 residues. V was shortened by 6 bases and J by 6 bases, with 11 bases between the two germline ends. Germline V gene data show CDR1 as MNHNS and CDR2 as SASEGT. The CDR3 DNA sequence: TGTGCCAGCAGCAGGTGGATAGATGAAAAACTGTTTTTT. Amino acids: CASSRWIDEKLFF.

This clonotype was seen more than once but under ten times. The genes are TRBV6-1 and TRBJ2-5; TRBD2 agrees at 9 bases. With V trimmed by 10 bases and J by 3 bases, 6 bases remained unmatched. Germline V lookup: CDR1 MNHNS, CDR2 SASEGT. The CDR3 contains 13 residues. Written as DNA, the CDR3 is TGTGCCACTTCGGCTAGCGGGGAAGAGACCCAGTACTTC. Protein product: CATSASGEETQYF.

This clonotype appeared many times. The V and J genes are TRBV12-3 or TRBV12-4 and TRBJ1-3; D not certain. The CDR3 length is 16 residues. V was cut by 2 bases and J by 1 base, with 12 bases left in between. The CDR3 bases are TGTGCCAGCAGTTTACGCCTAGGCCTATCTGGAAACACCATATATTTT. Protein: CASSLRLGLSGNTIYF.

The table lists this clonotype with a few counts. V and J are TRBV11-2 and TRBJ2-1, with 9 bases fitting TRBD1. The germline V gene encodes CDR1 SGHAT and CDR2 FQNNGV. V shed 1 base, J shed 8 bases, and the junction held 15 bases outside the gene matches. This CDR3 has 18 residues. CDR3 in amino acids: CASSLGFWGQGSRHEQFF. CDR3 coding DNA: TGTGCCAGCAGCTTAGGGTTTTGGGGACAGGGAAGCAGGCATGAGCAGTTCTTC.

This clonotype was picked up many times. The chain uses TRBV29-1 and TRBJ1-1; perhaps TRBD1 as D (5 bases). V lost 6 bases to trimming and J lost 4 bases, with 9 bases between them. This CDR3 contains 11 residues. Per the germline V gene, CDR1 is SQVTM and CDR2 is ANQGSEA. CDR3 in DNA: TGCAGCGTCCATGGGGGCACTGAAGCTTTCTTT. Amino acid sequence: CSVHGGTEAFF.

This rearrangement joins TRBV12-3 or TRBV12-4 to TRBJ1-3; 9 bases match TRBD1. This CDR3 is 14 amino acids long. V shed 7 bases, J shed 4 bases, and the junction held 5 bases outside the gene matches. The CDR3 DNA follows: TGTGCCAGCACCAGGACAGGGGACGGAAACACCATATATTTT. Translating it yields CASTRTGDGNTIYF.

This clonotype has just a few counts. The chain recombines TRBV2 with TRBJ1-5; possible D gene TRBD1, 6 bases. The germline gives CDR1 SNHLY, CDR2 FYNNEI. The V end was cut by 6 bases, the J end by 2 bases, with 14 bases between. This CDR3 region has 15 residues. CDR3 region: CASSNRVLGNQPQHF. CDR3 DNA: TGTGCCAGCAGCAACAGGGTTTTGGGCAATCAGCCCCAGCATTTT.

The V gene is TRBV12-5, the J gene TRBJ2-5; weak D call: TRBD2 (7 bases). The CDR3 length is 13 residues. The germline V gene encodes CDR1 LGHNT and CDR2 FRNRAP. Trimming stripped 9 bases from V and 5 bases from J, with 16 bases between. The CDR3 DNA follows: TGTGCTAGCCGAGGGGGGGCAGTGGAGACCCAGTACTTC. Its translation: CASRGGAVETQYF.

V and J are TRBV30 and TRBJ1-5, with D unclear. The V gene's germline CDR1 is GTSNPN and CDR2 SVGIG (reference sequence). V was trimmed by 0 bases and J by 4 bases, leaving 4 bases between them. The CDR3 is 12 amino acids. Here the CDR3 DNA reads TGTGCCTGGAGTGTTGGAAATCAGCCCCAGCATTTT. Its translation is CAWSVGNQPQHF.

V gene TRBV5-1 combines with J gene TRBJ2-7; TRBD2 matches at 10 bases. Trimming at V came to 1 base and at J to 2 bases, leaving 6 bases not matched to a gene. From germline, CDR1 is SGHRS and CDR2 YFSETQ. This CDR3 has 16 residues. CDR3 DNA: TGCGCCAGCAGCTTGCAGAGCGGGAGGGCCCCCTACGAGCAGTACTTC. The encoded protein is CASSLQSGRAPYEQYF.

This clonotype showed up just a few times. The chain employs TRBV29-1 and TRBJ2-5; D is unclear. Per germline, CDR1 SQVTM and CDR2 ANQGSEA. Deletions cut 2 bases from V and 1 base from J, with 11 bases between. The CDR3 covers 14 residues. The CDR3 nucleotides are TGCAGCGTTGAACCGAACGGCCCCCAAGAGACCCAGTACTTC. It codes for CSVEPNGPQETQYF.

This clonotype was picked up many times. The CDR3, as DNA: TGTGCCAGCAGTTCCCTGACAGGGGTGCCCACCGGGGAGCTGTTTTTT. It yields the protein CASSSLTGVPTGELFF. This chain connects TRBV6-5 to TRBJ2-2, with 8 positions matching TRBD1. The CDR3 totals 16 residues. V was clipped by 4 bases and J by 4 bases; unmatched bases: 8. Germline V CDR1 and CDR2: MNHEY, SVGAGI.

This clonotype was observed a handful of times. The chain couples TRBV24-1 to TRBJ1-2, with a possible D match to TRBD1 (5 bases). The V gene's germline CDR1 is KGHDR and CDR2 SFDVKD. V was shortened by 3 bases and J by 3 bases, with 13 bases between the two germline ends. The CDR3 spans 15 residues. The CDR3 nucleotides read TGTGCCACCAGTGATAACAGGCCGCGGGACTATGGCTACACCTTC. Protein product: CATSDNRPRDYGYTF.

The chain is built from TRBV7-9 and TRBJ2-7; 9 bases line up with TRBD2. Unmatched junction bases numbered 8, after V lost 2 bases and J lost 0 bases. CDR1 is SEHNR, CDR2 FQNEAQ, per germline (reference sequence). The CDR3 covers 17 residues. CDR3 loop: CASSLTAGGRISYEQYF. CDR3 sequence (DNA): TGTGCCAGCAGCTTAACTGCGGGAGGGAGAATCTCCTACGAGCAGTACTTC.

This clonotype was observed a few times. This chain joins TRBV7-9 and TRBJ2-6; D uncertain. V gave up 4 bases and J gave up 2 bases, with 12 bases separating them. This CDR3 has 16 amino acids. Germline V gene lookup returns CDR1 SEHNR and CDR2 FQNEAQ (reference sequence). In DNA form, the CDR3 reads TGTGCCAGCAGCTCAGGATCGGGTGCTGGGGCCAACGTCCTGACTTTC. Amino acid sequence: CASSSGSGAGANVLTF.

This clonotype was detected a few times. In DNA, the CDR3 is TGCGCCAGCAGCTCGCCGTCTAGAGGCTACACCTTC. Its protein is CASSSPSRGYTF. The rearrangement links TRBV4-1 to TRBJ1-2; D gene ambiguous. Germline V gene data show CDR1 as MGHRA and CDR2 as YSYEKL. With 5 bases removed from V and 8 bases from J, the gap between germline ends came to 12 bases. This CDR3 is built from 12 residues.

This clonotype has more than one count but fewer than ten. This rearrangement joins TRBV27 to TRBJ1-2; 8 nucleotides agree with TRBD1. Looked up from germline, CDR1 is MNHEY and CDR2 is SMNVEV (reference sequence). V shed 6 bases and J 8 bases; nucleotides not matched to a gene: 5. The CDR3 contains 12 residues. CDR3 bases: TGTGCCAGCAGAACAGGGGGGCGAGGCTACACCTTC. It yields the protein CASRTGGRGYTF.

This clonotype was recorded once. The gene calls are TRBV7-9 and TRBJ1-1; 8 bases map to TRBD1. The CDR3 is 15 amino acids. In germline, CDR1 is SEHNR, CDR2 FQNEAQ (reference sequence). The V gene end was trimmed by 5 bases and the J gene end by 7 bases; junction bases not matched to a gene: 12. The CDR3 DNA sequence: TGTGCCAGCAGCCCGGCGCGACAGGGGAGAGATGAAGCTTTCTTT. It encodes CASSPARQGRDEAFF.

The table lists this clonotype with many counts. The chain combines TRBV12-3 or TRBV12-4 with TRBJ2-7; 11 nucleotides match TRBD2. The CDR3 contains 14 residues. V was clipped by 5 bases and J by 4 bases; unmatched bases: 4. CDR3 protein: CASSPGLADYEQYF. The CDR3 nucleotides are TGTGCCAGCAGTCCGGGACTAGCGGATTACGAGCAGTACTTC.

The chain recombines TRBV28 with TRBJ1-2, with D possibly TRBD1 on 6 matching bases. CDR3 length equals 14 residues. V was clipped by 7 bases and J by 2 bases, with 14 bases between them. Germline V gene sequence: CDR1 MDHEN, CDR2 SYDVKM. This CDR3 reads CASTPGTRNYGYTF. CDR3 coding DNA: TGTGCCAGCACCCCGGGGACACGGAACTATGGCTACACCTTC.